This entry is about one T cell receptor (beta chain). This entry belongs to a study of T cell changes during pregnancy in multiple sclerosis. Only in-frame clones appear in the TCRdb table, and some are missing; sequencing was by immunoSEQ multiplex PCR. The table has around 69,000 clones, just over 90% seen once; the top ten hold roughly 1.5%. Source: peripheral blood, taken in the third trimester of pregnancy. This clonotype originated in a female donor with multiple sclerosis, enrolled in a pregnancy study.

For the CDR3, the DNA is TGCGCCAGCAGCCCTAAGACCGGGACAGGCGATCACGTCACTGAAGCTTTCTTT. This gives the protein CASSPKTGTGDHVTEAFF. This chain links TRBV5-1 with TRBJ1-1; 8 bases agree with TRBD1. Germline CDR1 reads SGHRS; CDR2 reads YFSETQ. This CDR3 is 18 amino acids long. The V gene end was trimmed by 4 bases and the J gene end by 4 bases; junction bases not matched to a gene: 18. Combining the CDR3 with reference TRBV5-1 and TRBJ1-1 gives the whole variable domain KAGVTQTPRYLIKTRGQQVTLSCSPISGHRSVSWYQQTPGQGLQFLFEYFSETQRNKGNFPGRFSGRQFSNSRSEMNVSTLELGDSALYLCASSPKTGTGDHVTEAFFGQGTRLTVV.